A single sample gave rise to the 19 T cell receptor beta chains below, sequenced in a study of blood T cell repertoires in COVID-19. Repertoires were generated with immunoSEQ multiplex PCR, while TCRdb's copy carries only in-frame clones and drops some. Of a few hundred thousand clones listed, roughly 80% are singletons. The sample taken for sequencing was PBMCs or T cells enriched from blood (not recorded which). The receptors here all came from a man in his forties who had been exposed to COVID-19.

This clone was picked up one time. This sequence joins TRBV2 and TRBJ1-2; D gene ambiguous. V lost 5 bases and J 2 bases, leaving 12 bases between the germline ends. Germline CDR1 is SNHLY and CDR2 is FYNNEI. The CDR3 consists of 14 residues. The CDR3 is CASSMESVNYGYTF. The CDR3 DNA sequence: TGTGCCAGCAGTATGGAGTCGGTCAACTATGGCTACACCTTC.

The rearrangement links TRBV25-1 to TRBJ1-2; tentative D call: TRBD1 (6 bases). Trimming removed 7 bases from V and 4 bases from J, with 16 bases in between. This CDR3 spans 14 amino acids. Germline CDR1 reads MGHDK; CDR2 reads SYGVNS. The CDR3 region has the DNA TGTGCCAGCACCCCGGGCGGACAGACCTATGGCTACACCTTC. Its protein product is CASTPGGQTYGYTF.

The chain couples TRBV5-1 to TRBJ2-1; 13 bases align to TRBD2. Germline loops: CDR1 SGHRS, CDR2 YFSETQ. The CDR3 loop spans 15 amino acids. V shed 4 bases, J shed 7 bases, and the junction held 5 bases outside the gene matches. CDR3 DNA: TGCGCCAGCAGCACTAGCGGGAGGGCGGAGAATGAGCAGTTCTTC. Translating gives CASSTSGRAENEQFF.

The chain employs TRBV19 and TRBJ2-4, with D possibly TRBD1 on 6 matching bases. Germline-derived CDR1 and CDR2 are LNHDA and SQIVND (reference sequence). Trimming shortened V by 7 bases and J by 3 bases, and 19 bases separated the two germline ends. The CDR3 covers 16 residues. CDR3 region: CASTRPDSNFKNIQYF. CDR3 in DNA: TGTGCCAGTACCCGCCCGGACAGCAACTTCAAAAACATTCAGTACTTC.

This clone has only a few counts. The CDR3 bases are TGTGCCAGCAGCTTGGGGATCCCTAGTGATTCACCCCTCCACTTT. Its protein product is CASSLGIPSDSPLHF. The V gene is TRBV5-6, the J gene TRBJ1-6, with D hard to call. Germline V gene sequence: CDR1 SGHDT, CDR2 YYEEEE. With 0 bases removed from V and 8 bases from J, the gap between germline ends came to 12 bases. The CDR3 spans 15 residues.

The genes are TRBV29-1 and TRBJ1-1; D is perhaps TRBD1 (5 bases). The CDR3 consists of 13 residues. CDR1 SQVTM and CDR2 ANQGSEA come from the germline V gene. Trimming took 7 bases from V and 1 from J, leaving 13 bases between them. The CDR3 region has the DNA TGCAGCGCCTCGGAGGGACCGAACACTGAAGCTTTCTTT. Protein: CSASEGPNTEAFF.

This chain links TRBV15 with TRBJ1-4; the D is unclear. The length of the CDR3 is 15 residues. Trimming cost V 5 bases and J 0 bases, with 10 bases left between them. Germline V gene sequence: CDR1 LNHNV, CDR2 YYDKDF (reference sequence). This CDR3 reads CATSRPRATNEKLFF. CDR3 nucleotide sequence: TGTGCCACCAGCCGACCGCGGGCAACTAATGAAAAACTGTTTTTT.

J is TRBJ2-1 and V is TRBV7-9, with TRBD2 matching over 9 bases. Trimming took 1 base from V and 1 from J; bases not matched to a gene: 2. CDR3 length: 16 amino acids. Looked up from germline, CDR1 is SEHNR and CDR2 is FQNEAQ (reference sequence). This CDR3 is CASSLVSGRSYNEQFF. As DNA, the CDR3 is TGTGCCAGCAGCTTAGTGAGCGGGAGGTCCTACAATGAGCAGTTCTTC.

This chain uses TRBV5-4 with TRBJ2-7; no reliable D call. V gave up 0 bases and J gave up 2 bases, with 9 bases separating them. Germline V gene lookup returns CDR1 SGHNT and CDR2 YYREEE (reference sequence). The CDR3 covers 14 residues. CDR3 amino acids: CASSLGAGPYEQYF. DNA for the CDR3: TGTGCCAGCAGCTTGGGGGCAGGTCCCTACGAGCAGTACTTC.

This clone was picked up a small number of times. The rearrangement joins TRBV27 to TRBJ1-2; the match to TRBD1 covers 7 bases. Germline values: CDR1 MNHEY, CDR2 SMNVEV (reference sequence). V lost 5 bases to trimming and J lost 7 bases; unmatched junction nucleotides: 13. The CDR3 consists of 15 residues. As DNA, the CDR3 is TGTGCCAGCAGTCCCACCCTAAGGGGGCGATCTGGCTACACCTTC. Protein sequence: CASSPTLRGRSGYTF.

This rearrangement joins TRBV15 to TRBJ1-4, with D tentatively TRBD1 (5 bases). In germline, CDR1 is LNHNV, CDR2 YYDKDF (reference sequence). V lost 1 base, J lost 5 bases, and 5 bases lay in between. CDR3 length: 13 residues. This chain's CDR3 is CATSRGTNEKLFF. The CDR3 nucleotides are TGTGCCACCAGCAGAGGGACAAATGAAAAACTGTTTTTT.

The chain uses TRBV10-3 and TRBJ2-3, with 12 bases lining up with TRBD2. This CDR3 is built from 15 residues. V shed 6 bases and J 4 bases; nucleotides not matched to a gene: 5. Germline assignment: CDR1 ENHRY and CDR2 SYGVKD. CDR3 protein: CAISRTSGKADTQYF. In nucleotides, the CDR3 is TGTGCCATCAGCCGGACTAGCGGGAAGGCAGATACGCAGTATTTT.

CDR3 bases: TGTGCCAGCAGCCCTACCGGGACAAGGGGCGAAAAACTGTTTTTT. Translation gives CASSPTGTRGEKLFF. The chain carries TRBV7-3 and TRBJ1-4, with D possibly matching TRBD1 (6 bases). Germline V CDR1 and CDR2: SGHTA, FQGTGA. The CDR3 covers 15 residues. Deletions cut 5 bases from V and 8 bases from J, with 18 bases between.

This clone is a singleton in its sample. V usage is TRBV19 and J usage is TRBJ2-1, with 7 bases aligning to TRBD1. CDR1 and CDR2 from the germline V gene are LNHDA and SQIVND (reference sequence). The CDR3 length is 11 residues. V was clipped by 6 bases and J by 15 bases; unmatched bases: 8. CDR3 protein: CASRGGQPLFF. CDR3 in DNA: TGTGCCAGTAGAGGGGGACAGCCCCTGTTCTTC.

This sequence joins TRBV30 and TRBJ1-1; D possibly corresponds to TRBD1 (5 bases). The ends were cut back, 3 bases at V and 5 bases at J, with 13 bases in the middle. This CDR3 is 13 amino acids long. In germline, CDR1 is GTSNPN, CDR2 SVGIG (reference sequence). This chain's CDR3 is CAWSPGLRTEAFF. The CDR3 region has the DNA TGTGCCTGGAGCCCAGGGTTGCGAACTGAAGCTTTCTTT.

This clone was picked up a small number of times. This chain links TRBV2 with TRBJ2-1; TRBD2 agrees at 8 bases. This CDR3 has 15 amino acids. Trimming removed 3 bases from V and 8 bases from J; junction bases left unmatched: 9. Germline CDR1 SNHLY, CDR2 FYNNEI. In DNA, the CDR3 is TGTGCCAGCAGTGATATCAGCGGGAGTTTTCATGAGCAGTTCTTC. This encodes CASSDISGSFHEQFF.

The chain uses TRBV7-9 and TRBJ2-7; D might be TRBD2 (7 bases). The germline V and J ends were trimmed by 2 bases and 3 bases, with 26 bases remaining between them. The CDR3 loop spans 19 amino acids. The germline CDR1 and CDR2 sequences are SEHNR and FQNEAQ (reference sequence). CDR3 residues: CASSLFNAGLRGHVYEQYF. The CDR3 DNA reads as TGTGCCAGCAGCTTATTTAACGCTGGGTTGCGGGGGCACGTCTACGAGCAGTACTTC.

The chain carries TRBV11-2 and TRBJ2-2; 13 bases fit TRBD2. Germline V gene data show CDR1 as SGHAT and CDR2 as FQNNGV. V trimming: 1 base; J trimming: 6 bases; junction bases outside the gene matches: 2. The CDR3 loop spans 16 amino acids. DNA for the CDR3: TGTGCCAGCAGCTTAGTGGGACTAGCGGGACCCGGGGAGCTGTTTTTT. Residues: CASSLVGLAGPGELFF.

The chain has TRBV13 and TRBJ2-1, with 16 positions matching TRBD2. V lost 6 bases and J lost 10; bases outside the gene matches: 12. CDR3 length equals 17 residues. Germline loops: CDR1 PRHDT, CDR2 FYEKMQ (reference sequence). The CDR3 bases are TGTGCCAGCAGTCTCTTAGGGACTAGCGGGAGGGGATGGGAGCAGTTCTTC. Its protein product is CASSLLGTSGRGWEQFF.